The clone carrying this TCR beta chain was seen ten or more times. This sample stems from a study of human T cells and chemical hapten exposure. On the study more broadly: Patients got weekly scalp diphenylcyclopropenone doses over the approximately 25-week study.

CDR1 is MNHNY, CDR2 SVGAGI, per germline (reference sequence). CDR3 length: 11 amino acids. The germline V and J ends were trimmed by 2 bases and 8 bases, with 3 bases remaining between them. Described time point: patch test 1, 2 weeks after DPC sensitization. Specified treatment: therapeutic diphenylcyclopropenone sensitization with weekly scalp DPC. In the authors' workflow: Samples contained a median of roughly 100,000 TCRs, with a range of roughly 20,000 to 700,000. TCRdb re-called the RACE reads with MiXCR, one entry per CDR3 protein. TCRdb assigned the V and J calls; the authors' analysis was not used. The repertoire holds tens of thousands of distinct CDR3 sequences, with 9.8% as singletons.

Sample: whole blood, taken in connection with sensitization to the hapten diphenylcyclopropenone (DPC). The sequence was collected from a middle-aged woman with alopecia areata. Some clones in this sample may be carry-over from other donors' samples. This rearrangement joins TRBV6-6 to TRBJ1-4; D gene uncertain. Here the CDR3 reads CASSYGEKLFF. The DNA for the CDR3 is TGTGCCAGCAGTTACGGCGAAAAACTGTTTTTT.